Presented here are 5 T cell receptor beta chains from one specimen sequenced in a study of graft-versus-host responses after intestinal transplantation. These TCRs are of unknown antigen specificity. Assay used: immunoSEQ multiplex PCR; TCRdb lists only in-frame clones, some missing. There are about 120,000 clones in the sample; approximately 96% occur only once, and more than 2.5% lies in the top ten. The sample was unstimulated CD8+ T cells sorted from spleen or lymph node cells, taken before intestinal transplant. The receptors stem from a human donor who received an intestinal transplant.

This rearrangement joins TRBV28 to TRBJ1-5, with D possibly being TRBD1 (5 bases). CDR3 length: 17 residues. V gave up 10 bases and J gave up 3 bases, with 25 bases separating them. Germline CDR1 and CDR2: MDHEN and SYDVKM. This CDR3 is CATHRGVGLDNNQPQHF. The CDR3 DNA is TGTGCCACCCACCGAGGGGTGGGTTTGGATAACAATCAGCCCCAGCATTTT.

The V and J genes are TRBV28 and TRBJ2-5, with D possibly TRBD2 on 5 matching bases. Germline V CDR1 and CDR2: MDHEN, SYDVKM. The V gene lost 6 bases and the J gene lost 2 bases, with 10 bases spanning the gap. This CDR3 has 13 residues. The CDR3 DNA sequence: TGTGCCAGCAGACGAACGGGACAAGAGACCCAGTACTTC. Translated, it gives CASRRTGQETQYF. Together with reference TRBV28 and TRBJ2-5, the CDR3 gives the full variable domain: DVKVTQSSRYLVKRTGEKVFLECVQDMDHENMFWYRQDPGLGLRLIYFSYDVKMKEKGDIPEGYSVSREKKERFSLILESASTNQTSMYLCASRRTGQETQYFGPGTRLLVL.

The chain combines TRBV7-8 with TRBJ2-1, with 7 bases lining up with TRBD2. V shed 1 base and J 0 bases; nucleotides not matched to a gene: 3. Germline V gives CDR1 SGHVS, CDR2 FQNEAQ. This CDR3 is built from 16 residues. The CDR3 DNA reads TGTGCCAGCAGCTTAGTGGTAGCGGGCTCCTACAATGAGCAGTTCTTC. Its protein product is CASSLVVAGSYNEQFF.

This clone was counted once. V usage is TRBV27 and J usage is TRBJ2-7; 9 nucleotides agree with TRBD2. Germline V gives CDR1 MNHEY, CDR2 SMNVEV (reference sequence). The CDR3 has 19 amino acids. The trim removed 6 bases at V and 4 bases at J, leaving 22 bases unmatched. The CDR3 sequence: CASSIGDIAGGAPLYEQYF. CDR3 bases: TGTGCCAGCAGCATAGGGGACATCGCGGGAGGGGCTCCCCTGTACGAGCAGTACTTC.

The chain employs TRBV7-3 and TRBJ2-1, with 8 nucleotides matching TRBD2. V gave up 0 bases and J gave up 5 bases; unmatched junction bases: 6. Germline CDR1 reads SGHTA; CDR2 reads FQGTGA. The CDR3 is made up of 16 amino acids. The CDR3 bases are TGTGCCAGCAGCTTAACGTGGGCGGGAGGCGACAATGAGCAGTTCTTC. Its translation: CASSLTWAGGDNEQFF.